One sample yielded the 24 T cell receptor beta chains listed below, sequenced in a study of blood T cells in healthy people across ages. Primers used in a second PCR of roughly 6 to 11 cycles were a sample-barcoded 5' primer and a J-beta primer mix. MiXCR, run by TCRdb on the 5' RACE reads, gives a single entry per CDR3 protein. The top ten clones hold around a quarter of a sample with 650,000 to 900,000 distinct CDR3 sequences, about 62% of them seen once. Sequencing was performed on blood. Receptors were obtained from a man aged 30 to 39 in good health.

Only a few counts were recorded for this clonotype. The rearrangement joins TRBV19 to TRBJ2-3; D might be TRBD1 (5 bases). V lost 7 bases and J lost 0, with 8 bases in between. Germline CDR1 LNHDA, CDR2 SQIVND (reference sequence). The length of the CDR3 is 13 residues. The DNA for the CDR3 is TGTGCCAGTACCCCAGGGAGCACAGATACGCAGTATTTT. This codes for CASTPGSTDTQYF.

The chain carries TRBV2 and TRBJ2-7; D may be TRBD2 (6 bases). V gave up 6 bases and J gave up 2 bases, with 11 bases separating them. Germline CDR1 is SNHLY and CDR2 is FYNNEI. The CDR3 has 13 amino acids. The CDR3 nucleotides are TGTGCCAGCAGGGGAGGTGAAACCTACGAGCAGTACTTC. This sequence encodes CASRGGETYEQYF.

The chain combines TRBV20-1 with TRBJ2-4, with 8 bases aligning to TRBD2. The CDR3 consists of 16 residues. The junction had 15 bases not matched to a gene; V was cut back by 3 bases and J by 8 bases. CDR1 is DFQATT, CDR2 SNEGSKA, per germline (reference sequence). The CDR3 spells CSARAFYGGARDIQYF. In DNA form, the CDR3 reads TGCAGTGCTAGGGCCTTCTACGGGGGGGCGCGGGACATTCAGTACTTC.

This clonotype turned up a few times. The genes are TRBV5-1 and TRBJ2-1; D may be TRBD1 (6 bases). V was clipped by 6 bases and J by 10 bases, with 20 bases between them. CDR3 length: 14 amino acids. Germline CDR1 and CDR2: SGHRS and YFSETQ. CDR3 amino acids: CASTLVRGSGEQFF. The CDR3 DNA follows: TGCGCCAGCACCCTCGTAAGGGGGTCCGGAGAGCAGTTCTTC.

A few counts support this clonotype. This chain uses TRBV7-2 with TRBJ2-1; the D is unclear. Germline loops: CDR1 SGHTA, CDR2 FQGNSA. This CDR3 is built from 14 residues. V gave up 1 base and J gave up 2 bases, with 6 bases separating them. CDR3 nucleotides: TGTGCCAGCAGCTTAGACGAGACCTACAATGAGCAGTTCTTC. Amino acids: CASSLDETYNEQFF.

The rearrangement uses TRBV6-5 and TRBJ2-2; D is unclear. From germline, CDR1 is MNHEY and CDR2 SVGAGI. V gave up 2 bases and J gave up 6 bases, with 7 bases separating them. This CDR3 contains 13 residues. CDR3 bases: TGTGCCAGCAGTTACCTCGGCCCCGGGGAGCTGTTTTTT. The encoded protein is CASSYLGPGELFF.

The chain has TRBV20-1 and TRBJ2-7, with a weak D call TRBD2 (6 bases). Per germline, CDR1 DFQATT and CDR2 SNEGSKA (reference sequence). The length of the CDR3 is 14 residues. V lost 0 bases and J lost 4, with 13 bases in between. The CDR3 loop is CSARDYSGWYEQYF. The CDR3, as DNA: TGCAGTGCTAGAGATTACAGCGGGTGGTACGAGCAGTACTTC.

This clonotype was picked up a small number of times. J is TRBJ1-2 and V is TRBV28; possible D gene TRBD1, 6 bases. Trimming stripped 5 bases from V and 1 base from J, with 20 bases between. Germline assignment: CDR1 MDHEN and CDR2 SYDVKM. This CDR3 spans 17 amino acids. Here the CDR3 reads CASSPEGTNPNNYGYTF. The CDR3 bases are TGTGCCAGCAGTCCAGAGGGGACAAACCCTAATAACTATGGCTACACCTTC.

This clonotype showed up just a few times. For the CDR3, the DNA is TGTGCCAGCAGGGACCGGGACAGTGAGTTGGGGCAGTACTTC. Its translation is CASRDRDSELGQYF. V usage is TRBV7-9 and J usage is TRBJ2-5; 7 bases line up with TRBD1. Germline CDR1 is SEHNR and CDR2 is FQNEAQ (reference sequence). V lost 6 bases to trimming and J lost 11 bases; unmatched junction nucleotides: 15. This CDR3 is 14 amino acids long.

The CDR3 reads CASSEDSARGSADTQYF. DNA of the CDR3: TGTGCCAGCAGTGAGGATTCGGCCAGAGGGTCGGCAGATACGCAGTATTTT. The chain uses TRBV6-4 and TRBJ2-3; maybe TRBD2 (5 bases). The CDR3 is 17 residues long. The germline gives CDR1 MRHNA, CDR2 SNTAGT. Trimming stripped 3 bases from V and 4 bases from J, with 20 bases between.

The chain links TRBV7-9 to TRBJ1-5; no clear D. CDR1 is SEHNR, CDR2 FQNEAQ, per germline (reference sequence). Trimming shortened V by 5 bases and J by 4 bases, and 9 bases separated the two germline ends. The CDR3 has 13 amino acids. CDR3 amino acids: CASSPGINQPQHF. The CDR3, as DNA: TGTGCCAGCAGCCCGGGGATAAATCAGCCCCAGCATTTT.

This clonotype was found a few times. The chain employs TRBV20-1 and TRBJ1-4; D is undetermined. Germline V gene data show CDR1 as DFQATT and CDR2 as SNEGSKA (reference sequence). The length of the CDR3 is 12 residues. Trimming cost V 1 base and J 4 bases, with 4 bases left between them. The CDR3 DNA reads TGCAGTGCTAGAGTCGGTAATGAAAAACTGTTTTTT. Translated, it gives CSARVGNEKLFF.

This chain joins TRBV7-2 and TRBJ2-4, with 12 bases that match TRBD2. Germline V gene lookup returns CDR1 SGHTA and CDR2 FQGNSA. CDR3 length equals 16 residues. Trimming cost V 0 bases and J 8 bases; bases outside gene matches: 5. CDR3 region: CASSLAASGGADIQYF. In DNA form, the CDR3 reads TGTGCCAGCAGCTTAGCGGCTAGCGGGGGGGCAGACATTCAGTACTTC.

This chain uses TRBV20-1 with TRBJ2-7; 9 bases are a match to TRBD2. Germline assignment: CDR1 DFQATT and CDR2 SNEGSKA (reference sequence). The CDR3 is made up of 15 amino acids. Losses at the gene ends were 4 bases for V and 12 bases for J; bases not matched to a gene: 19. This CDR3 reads CSATLGDSGGPPLYF. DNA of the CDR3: TGCAGTGCTACCCTGGGGGATAGCGGGGGCCCCCCTCTGTACTTC.

The CDR3 reads CSVGTTRTYEQYF. Written as DNA, the CDR3 is TGCAGCGTTGGAACAACCCGTACTTACGAGCAGTACTTC. The V gene is TRBV29-1, the J gene TRBJ2-4; D gene uncertain. The tail of the sequence fits TRBJ2-7 better, so the J call may be wrong. Germline assignment: CDR1 SQVTM and CDR2 ANQGSEA. There are 13 residues in the CDR3.

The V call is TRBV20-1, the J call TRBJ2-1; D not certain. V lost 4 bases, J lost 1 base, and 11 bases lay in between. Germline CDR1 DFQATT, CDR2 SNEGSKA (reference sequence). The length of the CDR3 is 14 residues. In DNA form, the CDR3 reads TGCAGTGCTACGTCCGTACTTTCCTACAATGAGCAGTTCTTC. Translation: CSATSVLSYNEQFF.

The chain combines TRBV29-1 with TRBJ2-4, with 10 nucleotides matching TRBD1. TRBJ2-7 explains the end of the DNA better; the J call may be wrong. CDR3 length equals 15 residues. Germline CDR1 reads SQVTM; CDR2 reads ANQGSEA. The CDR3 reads CSVEDGGQGKVEQYF. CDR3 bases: TGCAGCGTTGAAGATGGGGGACAGGGGAAAGTCGAGCAGTACTTC.

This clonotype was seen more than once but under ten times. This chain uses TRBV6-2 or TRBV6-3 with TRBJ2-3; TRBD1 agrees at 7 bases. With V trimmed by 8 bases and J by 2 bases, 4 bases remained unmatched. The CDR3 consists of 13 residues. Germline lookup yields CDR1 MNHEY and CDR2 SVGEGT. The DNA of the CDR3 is TGTGCCAGCGAGGGGACAGACACAGATACGCAGTATTTT. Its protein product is CASEGTDTDTQYF.

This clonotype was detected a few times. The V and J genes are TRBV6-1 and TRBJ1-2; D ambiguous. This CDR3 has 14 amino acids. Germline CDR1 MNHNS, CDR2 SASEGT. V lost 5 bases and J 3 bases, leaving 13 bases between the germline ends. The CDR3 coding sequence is TGTGCCAGCAGTCCGTACGCGGAGGACTATGGCTACACCTTC. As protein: CASSPYAEDYGYTF.

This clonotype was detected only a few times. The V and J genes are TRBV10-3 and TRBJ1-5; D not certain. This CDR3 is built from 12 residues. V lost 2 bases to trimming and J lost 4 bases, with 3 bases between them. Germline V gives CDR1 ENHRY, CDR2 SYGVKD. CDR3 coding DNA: TGTGCCATCAGTGAGCAGAATCAGCCCCAGCATTTT. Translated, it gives CAISEQNQPQHF.

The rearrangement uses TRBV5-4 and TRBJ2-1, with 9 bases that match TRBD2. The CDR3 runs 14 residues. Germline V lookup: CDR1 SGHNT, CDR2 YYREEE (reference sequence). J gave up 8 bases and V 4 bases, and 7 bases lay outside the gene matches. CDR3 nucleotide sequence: TGTGCCAGCAGCCCAGAGGGACTAGCCGATGAGCAGTTCTTC. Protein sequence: CASSPEGLADEQFF.

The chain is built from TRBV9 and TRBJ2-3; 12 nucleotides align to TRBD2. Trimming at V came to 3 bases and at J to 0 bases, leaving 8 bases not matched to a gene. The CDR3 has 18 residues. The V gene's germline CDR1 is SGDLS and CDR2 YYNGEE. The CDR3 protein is CASSGRGLAGFSTDTQYF. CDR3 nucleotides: TGTGCCAGCAGCGGACGGGGACTAGCGGGTTTCAGCACAGATACGCAGTATTTT.

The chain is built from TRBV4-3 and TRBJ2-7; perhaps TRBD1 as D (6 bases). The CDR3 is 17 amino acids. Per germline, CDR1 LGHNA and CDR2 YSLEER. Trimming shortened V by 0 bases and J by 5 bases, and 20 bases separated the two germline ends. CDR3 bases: TGCGCCAGCAGCCAAGACACCCGAGGTGGACAGTTGGACGAGCAGTACTTC. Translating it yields CASSQDTRGGQLDEQYF.

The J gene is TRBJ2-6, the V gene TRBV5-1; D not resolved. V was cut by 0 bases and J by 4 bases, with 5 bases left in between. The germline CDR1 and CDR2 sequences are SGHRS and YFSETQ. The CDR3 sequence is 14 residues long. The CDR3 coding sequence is TGCGCCAGCAGCTTGGAAACCGGGGCCAACGTCCTGACTTTC. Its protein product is CASSLETGANVLTF.